The present T cell receptor (beta chain) was sequenced within a study of blood T cell repertoires in COVID-19. On the study more broadly: Material from acute and convalescent COVID-19 was sourced from the United States, Italy and Spain. T cells, B-cell-depleted T cells, or PBMCs provided the cDNA or gDNA that served as material.

Authors' methods: Using reference gene primer amplification, nucleated cell counts were estimated. Assay used: immunoSEQ multiplex PCR; TCRdb lists only in-frame clones, some missing. V, J and clone size are taken as reported in that table, and D and trimming were inferred from the DNA itself. The table records approximately 52,000 clones, 85% to 90% of them present only once. CDR3 length equals 13 residues. CDR1 is MNHEY, CDR2 SMNVEV, per germline (reference sequence). Trimming shortened V by 3 bases and J by 4 bases, and 7 bases separated the two germline ends. The specimen was peripheral blood. The sequence derives from a man between 60 and 75 years old with active COVID-19. This chain connects TRBV27 to TRBJ2-1, with TRBD1 as a possible D gene (5 bases). The CDR3 is CASSFGAYNEQFF. In nucleotides, the CDR3 is TGTGCCAGCAGTTTTGGGGCGTACAATGAGCAGTTCTTC.